The rows below give T cell receptor beta chains drawn from one sample of a study of T cell responses to AZD1222 COVID-19 vaccine. Repertoires were generated with immunoSEQ multiplex PCR, while TCRdb's copy carries only in-frame clones and drops some. The data show roughly 150,000 clones, about 88% seen once. Sequenced here: peripheral blood, sampled on day 0 of AZD1222 vaccination. The receptors stem from an adult in good health. The CDR3 runs from the conserved cysteine through the conserved F or W. The D gene is left open where the match is weak. Clone size appears in some rows only: once, few, many, or a class for an expanded clone.

clone_size: once
j_call: TRBJ1-2
d_call: -
v_call: TRBV12-5
cdr3_aa: CASGLAPSGGYTF
cdr3_nt: TGTGCTAGTGGTTTGGCCCCCTCAGGTGGCTACACCTTC

clone_size: -
j_call: TRBJ2-5
d_call: TRBD2
v_call: TRBV9
cdr3_aa: CASSAGLAGGPETQYF
cdr3_nt: TGTGCCAGCAGCGCGGGACTAGCGGGAGGTCCGGAGACCCAGTACTTC

clone_size: few
j_call: TRBJ1-1
d_call: TRBD1
v_call: TRBV13
cdr3_aa: CASSRGQWGTEAFF
cdr3_nt: TGTGCCAGCAGCCGGGGACAGTGGGGCACTGAAGCTTTCTTT

clone_size: -
j_call: TRBJ1-2
d_call: TRBD1
v_call: TRBV5-4
cdr3_aa: CASSLQGAAYGYTF
cdr3_nt: TGTGCCAGCAGCTTGCAGGGGGCCGCCTATGGCTACACCTTC

clone_size: -
j_call: TRBJ2-2
d_call: -
v_call: TRBV5-1
cdr3_aa: CASSLAPGTGELFF
cdr3_nt: TGCGCCAGCAGCTTGGCTCCGGGAACCGGGGAGCTGTTTTTT

clone_size: -
j_call: TRBJ1-5
d_call: -
v_call: TRBV24-1
cdr3_aa: CATMVNQPQHF
cdr3_nt: TGTGCCACCATGGTAAATCAGCCCCAGCATTTT

clone_size: -
j_call: TRBJ2-3
d_call: TRBD1
v_call: TRBV28
cdr3_aa: CASSLGQHTDTQYF
cdr3_nt: TGTGCCAGCAGTTTGGGACAGCACACAGATACGCAGTATTTT

clone_size: -
j_call: TRBJ2-3
d_call: TRBD2
v_call: TRBV9
cdr3_aa: CASSVTSGREADTQYF
cdr3_nt: TGTGCCAGCAGCGTCACTAGCGGGAGGGAAGCAGATACGCAGTATTTT

clone_size: -
j_call: TRBJ2-3
d_call: -
v_call: TRBV11-3
cdr3_aa: CASSRQFSTDTQYF
cdr3_nt: TGTGCCAGCAGCCGACAGTTTAGCACAGATACGCAGTATTTT

clone_size: -
j_call: TRBJ2-7
d_call: TRBD2
v_call: TRBV9
cdr3_aa: CASSPHSLGTSGHEQYF
cdr3_nt: TGTGCCAGCAGCCCACATTCTTTGGGGACTAGCGGACACGAGCAGTACTTC

clone_size: few
j_call: TRBJ2-7
d_call: TRBD2
v_call: TRBV10-1
cdr3_aa: CASSLAGRQTSYEQYF
cdr3_nt: TGCGCCAGCAGTTTAGCGGGGAGGCAGACCTCTTACGAGCAGTACTTC

clone_size: -
j_call: TRBJ2-7
d_call: TRBD1
v_call: TRBV19
cdr3_aa: CASSKTGTTEQYF
cdr3_nt: TGTGCCAGTAGTAAGACAGGGACGACCGAGCAGTACTTC

clone_size: -
j_call: TRBJ2-7
d_call: -
v_call: TRBV5-4
cdr3_aa: CASSHPSAGYEQYF
cdr3_nt: TGTGCCAGCAGCCACCCTAGCGCGGGCTACGAGCAGTACTTC

clone_size: -
j_call: TRBJ2-7
d_call: TRBD2
v_call: TRBV7-3
cdr3_aa: CASSFLAGGPYEQYF
cdr3_nt: TGTGCCAGCAGCTTTTTAGCGGGGGGACCCTACGAGCAGTACTTC

clone_size: -
j_call: TRBJ1-5
d_call: -
v_call: TRBV15
cdr3_aa: CATSGVGQPQHF
cdr3_nt: TGTGCCACCAGCGGGGTAGGTCAGCCCCAGCATTTT

clone_size: -
j_call: TRBJ1-1
d_call: -
v_call: TRBV6-2/TRBV6-3
cdr3_aa: CASSYAYRTEAFF
cdr3_nt: TGTGCCAGCAGTTATGCTTACAGGACTGAAGCTTTCTTT

clone_size: few
j_call: TRBJ2-3
d_call: -
v_call: TRBV5-6
cdr3_aa: CASSYRTGSRASTDTQYF
cdr3_nt: TGTGCCAGCTCCTATCGGACCGGGAGTCGAGCAAGCACAGATACGCAGTATTTT

clone_size: once
j_call: TRBJ1-1
d_call: -
v_call: TRBV21-1
cdr3_aa: CASSKGPGWTEAFF
cdr3_nt: TGTGCCAGCAGCAAAGGCCCGGGGTGGACTGAAGCTTTCTTT

clone_size: -
j_call: TRBJ2-7
d_call: -
v_call: TRBV7-9
cdr3_aa: CASSVGGRTSYEQYF
cdr3_nt: TGTGCCAGCAGCGTCGGTGGGCGGACCTCCTACGAGCAGTACTTC

clone_size: once
j_call: TRBJ1-4
d_call: -
v_call: TRBV28
cdr3_aa: CASSPGGTNEKLFF
cdr3_nt: TGTGCCAGCAGCCCGGGGGGAACTAATGAAAAACTGTTTTTT

clone_size: -
j_call: TRBJ2-7
d_call: TRBD1
v_call: TRBV7-9
cdr3_aa: CASTLIRTGVNEQYF
cdr3_nt: TGTGCCAGCACCTTAATACGGACAGGGGTGAACGAGCAGTACTTC

clone_size: -
j_call: TRBJ1-2
d_call: TRBD1
v_call: TRBV7-2
cdr3_aa: CASSLARGGGYTF
cdr3_nt: TGTGCCAGCAGCTTAGCCAGGGGGGGTGGCTACACCTTC

clone_size: -
j_call: TRBJ1-1
d_call: -
v_call: TRBV29-1
cdr3_aa: CSVARGDTEAFF
cdr3_nt: TGCAGCGTTGCACGGGGTGACACTGAAGCTTTCTTT

clone_size: -
j_call: TRBJ2-5
d_call: -
v_call: TRBV9
cdr3_aa: CASSTRDKGETQYF
cdr3_nt: TGTGCCAGCAGCACCCGGGACAAGGGGGAGACCCAGTACTTC